A single T cell receptor (beta chain) is shown here with its context. Its matching antigen is unknown. The CDR3 is made up of 17 amino acids. Trimming cost V 1 base and J 3 bases, with 16 bases left between them. Germline CDR1 is LGHNA and CDR2 is YSLEER. The data were obtained in a study of molecular identifiers for immune sequencing clone quantification. Study-level findings and limits: Identical barcode-sharing TCR molecules could lead to underestimated sizes for highly expanded clones.

For bulk TCR libraries, previously described methods and listed TCR primers were used. TCRdb redid the calling of the PCR reads with MiXCR, one entry per CDR3 protein. The profile shows hundreds of thousands of distinct CDR3 sequences, less than 30% of them singletons. The V and J genes are TRBV4-3 and TRBJ2-1; D assignment may be TRBD1 or TRBD2 (6 bases each). The sequenced material came from naive CD8+ T cells from blood, with Jurkat cell RNA spiked in. Subset of the sample: FACS-sorted CD8+CD4-CCR7+CD45RA+ naive T cells. This clonotype was obtained from a human donor in good health. Some libraries in this study had Jurkat cell RNA spiked in. Written as DNA, the CDR3 is TGCGCCAGCAGCCAAGTGGTCGGGGGCGCGGGCTACAATGAGCAGTTCTTC. Translated: CASSQVVGGAGYNEQFF.